This T cell receptor beta chain is from a study of neurological immune-mediated disorders (dated by TCRdb to about 2019). At the level of the whole study: Among the 34 multiple sclerosis patients, relapsing-remitting MS accounted for around 31 and secondary progressive MS accounted for 3. Longitudinal samples, technical triplicates and paired sorted CD4+ and CD8+ T-cell subsets, alongside PBMC samples, were included among the approximately 98 TCR-beta libraries. The cohort comprised 65 to 75 subjects: around 15 HAM/TSP patients, 34 multiple sclerosis patients and 20 healthy controls. Peripheral blood TCR-beta repertoires from patients with HTLV-I-associated myelopathy (HAM/TSP), patients with multiple sclerosis, and healthy controls were compared in the study using UMI-based sequencing. What the authors observed across the whole study: No association of the MS cluster with clinical or MRI features was observed, and the need for larger cohorts was stated by the authors. Expanded clones from different subjects shared no identical CDR3 amino acid sequences, which suggests that TCR-beta repertoires were private in all groups. TCR clonal expansion was highest in HAM/TSP patients and lowest in MS patients, with MS patients falling below even healthy controls. In phylogenetic analysis, the repertoires of 18 of 34 MS patients grouped into a cluster of related CDR3 sequences, which suggests a possible signature at the repertoire level.

The CDR3 spans 12 residues, from the cysteine through the phenylalanine. Of all the DNA, just the CDR3 is kept, 36 bases in frame from base 1. Reading the germline V gene gives CDR1 SGHAT and CDR2 FQNNGV. Unsorted PBMC libraries were generated from 2 million PBMCs stored in RNAlater at -80 °C until RNA extraction. Multiple sclerosis patients were enrolled in a US clinical protocol evaluating disease progression by magnetic resonance imaging. Peripheral blood was subjected to Ficoll-Hypaque density gradient centrifugation to isolate PBMCs, which were then cryopreserved in liquid nitrogen. cDNA synthesis used template-switch 5'RACE with a primer carrying a 10-nucleotide random unique molecular identifier tagging each TCR transcript. Every sequencing run yielded over 170 million TCR-beta sequences covering 15-18 subjects. The RNeasy kit was used to extract total RNA. The KAPA Real-time Library Amplification kit was used to amplify TCR-beta VDJ regions with primers targeting the TCR constant region and the 5'RACE anchor. Sample indexes and Illumina adaptors were added in a first PCR, after which library yield was increased in a second PCR. The roughly 650 bp TCR product was size-selected on a 2% E-gel SizeSelection system after Ampure bead purification. Before pooling, library quality was assessed on a Bioanalyzer, concentration was determined with Qubit, and library quantification was performed with the Kapa Library Quantification kit. An Illumina HiSeq 2500 sequenced the libraries paired-end 2 x 150 bp. To increase sequence diversity, roughly 23-30% phiX was spiked into each library pool. In the paper's pipeline: The UMI-based MiGEC pipeline processed quality-filtered reads and removed over 80% of raw TCR sequences during error correction. IMGT germline references were used for aligning VDJ genes, and each clonotype was defined as a unique CDR3 amino acid sequence together with its V-J genes. Clonal expansion, Shannon diversity and CDR3 relatedness (CalcPairwiseDistances, ClusterSamples) were evaluated with VDJtools, and phylogenetic trees were built with CLCbio workbench. Clones with at least 8 unique UMIs were defined as expanded, with this threshold being based on coefficient-of-variation modelling across technical triplicates. TCRdb took the public reads, trimmed them with fastp at Q25, ran MiXCR for clone calling and kept in-frame beta chains. Rows merge per CDR3 protein into single entries with the most common DNA and genes. The V and J calls reflect TCRdb's pipeline rather than the authors' work. The sample table shows 80,000 to 100,000 distinct CDR3 sequences, and roughly 3.5% are seen once. Of the sample, roughly 2.9% is held by the ten largest clones.

The sample holds many counts of this clonotype. The clone's antigen remains unknown. Per-base quality was not reported, and no clone a single base away is much larger than it. Sequenced material: PBMCs. The sequence is built from TRBV11-2 and TRBJ2-2, with 8 bases in between that match TRBD1. This TCR was sampled from a woman aged 45-59 years with multiple sclerosis. The DNA reads TGTCTCGAGCAGGGGGCGACCGGGGAGCTGTTTTTT. Translated, this is CLEQGATGELFF.